One T cell receptor beta chain is described in this entry. Clones were sequenced by immunoSEQ multiplex PCR, and TCRdb holds only the in-frame ones, with some missing. The sample consists of under 500,000 clones, approximately 90% of them appearing once. The record originates from a study of blood T cell repertoires in COVID-19. Sequenced sample: PBMCs or T cells enriched from blood (not recorded which). This TCR came from a woman aged 18 to 35 with acute COVID-19.

CDR3 bases: TGTGCCAGCAGCTCCCGACTAGCTCCGCCTTTTTACAATGAGCAGTTCTTC. This sequence encodes CASSSRLAPPFYNEQFF. The chain has TRBV9 and TRBJ2-1; 7 bases map to TRBD2. The CDR3 is 17 residues long. From germline, CDR1 is SGDLS and CDR2 YYNGEE. The J segment lost 4 bases and the V segment lost 4 bases, leaving 14 bases of the junction unmatched.